This TCR beta chain was identified during a study of OX40 agonist ivuxolimab in advanced cancers. About the study: Patients assigned to dose escalation were diagnosed with hepatocellular carcinoma, melanoma, renal cell or head and neck cancer. Among those enrolled, mean age was about 58 years (range about 23 to 79) and about 79% were male.

V was trimmed by 11 bases and J by 0 bases, leaving 13 bases between them. CDR3 length: 13 residues. Germline-derived CDR1 and CDR2 are MDHEN and SYDVKM. Patients who had autoimmune disease history or got systemic immunosuppression were left out. Libraries were prepared by immunoSEQ multiplex PCR; TCRdb keeps only in-frame clonotypes and omits some of them. In the table there are roughly 70,000 clones, 85% of which are singletons. The sample consisted of CD4+ or CD8+ T cells sorted from blood, taken in a trial of the OX40 agonist ivuxolimab. The TCR sequence derives from an adult with an advanced solid tumor such as melanoma, head and neck, liver or kidney cancer. The chain combines TRBV28 with TRBJ1-1, with D maybe TRBD1 (5 bases). In DNA, the CDR3 is TGTGCCGGTCAGGGAGTAGTGAACACTGAAGCTTTCTTT. It specifies CAGQGVVNTEAFF.